Listed below are T cell receptor beta chains from one sample, sequenced in a study of identifying expanded T cells in peripheral blood. Sequenced by immunoSEQ multiplex PCR; TCRdb stores in-frame clones only, minus some. The sample has about 85,000 clones, about 91% seen once. The sample taken for sequencing was blood. Receptor source: a person aged 18 to 75 in good health. Each CDR3 is given with its conserved first and last residue. The order of the fields is CDR3 DNA, CDR3 protein, D gene, clone size, CDR3 length, J gene, V gene. The D gene is left open where the match is weak. A row's size may be missing; if present it is once, few, many or a size class.

CDR3nt: TGTGCCAGCAGCTTAGTAAGGGGAGTAGTCCAAGAGACCCAGTACTTC
CDR3aa: CASSLVRGVVQETQYF
d_gene: -
abundance: few
len: 16
j_gene: TRBJ2-5
v_gene: TRBV7-8

CDR3nt: TGTGCCAGCAGCCCCGGGCACGGGAGCTCCTACAATGAGCAGTTCTTC
CDR3aa: CASSPGHGSSYNEQFF
d_gene: -
abundance: -
len: 16
j_gene: TRBJ2-1
v_gene: TRBV5-6

CDR3nt: TGTGCCAGCAGCCCAACACCAAGTACAGCGGGAGGGCCTGGTAATGAGCAGTTCTTC
CDR3aa: CASSPTPSTAGGPGNEQFF
d_gene: TRBD2
abundance: -
len: 19
j_gene: TRBJ2-1
v_gene: TRBV7-2

CDR3nt: TGTGCCAGCAGCTTGTCCGCCAGGAACACTGAAGCTTTCTTT
CDR3aa: CASSLSARNTEAFF
d_gene: -
abundance: once
len: 14
j_gene: TRBJ1-1
v_gene: TRBV5-5

CDR3nt: TGTGCCAGCAGCTTAGCTGGACCGATGCTAGCCAAAAACATTCAGTACTTC
CDR3aa: CASSLAGPMLAKNIQYF
d_gene: -
abundance: once
len: 17
j_gene: TRBJ2-4
v_gene: TRBV7-2

CDR3nt: TGTGCCAGCAGTCTGCAATATAATTCACCCCTCCACTTT
CDR3aa: CASSLQYNSPLHF
d_gene: -
abundance: -
len: 13
j_gene: TRBJ1-6
v_gene: TRBV6-5

CDR3nt: TGTGCCAGCAGTGGGGGAAGACAGGGGAACTATGGCTACACCTTC
CDR3aa: CASSGGRQGNYGYTF
d_gene: TRBD1
abundance: -
len: 15
j_gene: TRBJ1-2
v_gene: TRBV6-5

CDR3nt: TGTGCCAGCAGCGTCAGCCAGGGGAGCAATCAGCCCCAGCATTTT
CDR3aa: CASSVSQGSNQPQHF
d_gene: -
abundance: -
len: 15
j_gene: TRBJ1-5
v_gene: TRBV7-8

CDR3nt: TGCGCCGGAGGCCAGACAGGGGGCGAAAAACTGTTTTTT
CDR3aa: CAGGQTGGEKLFF
d_gene: TRBD1
abundance: -
len: 13
j_gene: TRBJ1-4
v_gene: TRBV5-1

CDR3nt: TGCGCCAGCAGCCAAGATGAAAAAGTGGTGTACTACGAGCAGTACTTC
CDR3aa: CASSQDEKVVYYEQYF
d_gene: -
abundance: -
len: 16
j_gene: TRBJ2-7
v_gene: TRBV4-1

CDR3nt: TGTGCCAGCAGTTTATCGGACTGGAATGAGCAGTTCTTC
CDR3aa: CASSLSDWNEQFF
d_gene: -
abundance: -
len: 13
j_gene: TRBJ2-1
v_gene: TRBV27

CDR3nt: TGTGCCAGCAGCCTCCGGGGAGGTGGAAACACCATATATTTT
CDR3aa: CASSLRGGGNTIYF
d_gene: -
abundance: -
len: 14
j_gene: TRBJ1-3
v_gene: TRBV6-5

CDR3nt: TGTGCCAGCAGTTTCTCCGGGTTCGGGCGGACCGGGGAGCTGTTTTTT
CDR3aa: CASSFSGFGRTGELFF
d_gene: -
abundance: -
len: 16
j_gene: TRBJ2-2
v_gene: TRBV28

CDR3nt: TGCGCCAGCAGCCAAGATGGGGAGGATGAGCAGTTCTTC
CDR3aa: CASSQDGEDEQFF
d_gene: -
abundance: -
len: 13
j_gene: TRBJ2-1
v_gene: TRBV4-3

CDR3nt: TGTGCCAGTACGAGGGATCCCTTTTACAATGAGCAGTTCTTC
CDR3aa: CASTRDPFYNEQFF
d_gene: -
abundance: -
len: 14
j_gene: TRBJ2-1
v_gene: TRBV19

CDR3nt: TGTGCCAGCAGCCCGGGACTAGCGGGATCGCAGTACTTC
CDR3aa: CASSPGLAGSQYF
d_gene: TRBD2
abundance: -
len: 13
j_gene: TRBJ2-7
v_gene: TRBV5-6

CDR3nt: TGTGCCAGCAGCTCCCATGGGGCCAACGTCCTGACTTTC
CDR3aa: CASSSHGANVLTF
d_gene: -
abundance: -
len: 13
j_gene: TRBJ2-6
v_gene: TRBV7-8

CDR3nt: TGTGCCATACAGGGACTAGCGGGAGTTGATACGCAGTATTTT
CDR3aa: CAIQGLAGVDTQYF
d_gene: TRBD2
abundance: -
len: 14
j_gene: TRBJ2-3
v_gene: TRBV6-1

CDR3nt: TGTGCCAGCAGCTTGGATCAGGTCGAGGCTTTCTTT
CDR3aa: CASSLDQVEAFF
d_gene: -
abundance: -
len: 12
j_gene: TRBJ1-1
v_gene: TRBV5-6

CDR3nt: TGTGCCAGCAGCCCACAAGGGTACCAGCAAGAGACCCAGTACTTC
CDR3aa: CASSPQGYQQETQYF
d_gene: -
abundance: -
len: 15
j_gene: TRBJ2-5
v_gene: TRBV7-3

CDR3nt: TGTGCCAGCAGCTTCCTAGCGGGAGGACTCACCGGGGAGCTGTTTTTT
CDR3aa: CASSFLAGGLTGELFF
d_gene: TRBD2
abundance: -
len: 16
j_gene: TRBJ2-2
v_gene: TRBV5-6

CDR3nt: TGTGCCAGCAGCTTAGTCGGGGGGCCCGCAGAGACCCAGTACTTC
CDR3aa: CASSLVGGPAETQYF
d_gene: -
abundance: few
len: 15
j_gene: TRBJ2-5
v_gene: TRBV7-2

CDR3nt: TGTGCCAGCAGCTTGTGGACAGGGGGGAGTGTATCGGAGACCCAGTACTTC
CDR3aa: CASSLWTGGSVSETQYF
d_gene: TRBD1
abundance: -
len: 17
j_gene: TRBJ2-5
v_gene: TRBV5-4

CDR3nt: TGTGCCAGCAGTTTATCGGGGGCGCGAGGCTACACCTTC
CDR3aa: CASSLSGARGYTF
d_gene: -
abundance: -
len: 13
j_gene: TRBJ1-2
v_gene: TRBV28

CDR3nt: TGTGCCAGCAGTGTAGCGGGCTCCTACAATGAGCAGTTCTTC
CDR3aa: CASSVAGSYNEQFF
d_gene: TRBD2
abundance: few
len: 14
j_gene: TRBJ2-1
v_gene: TRBV25-1

CDR3nt: TGTGCCAGCAGCCCCGGACTAGCGAGAGATACGCAGTATTTT
CDR3aa: CASSPGLARDTQYF
d_gene: TRBD2
abundance: -
len: 14
j_gene: TRBJ2-3
v_gene: TRBV11-1

CDR3nt: TGTGCCAGCAGCTCCAGCGGACAAGAGACCCAGTACTTC
CDR3aa: CASSSSGQETQYF
d_gene: -
abundance: -
len: 13
j_gene: TRBJ2-5
v_gene: TRBV11-3

CDR3nt: TGCAGCGCCACCAGGGATCCATACAATGAGCAGTTCTTC
CDR3aa: CSATRDPYNEQFF
d_gene: -
abundance: -
len: 13
j_gene: TRBJ2-1
v_gene: TRBV29-1

CDR3nt: TGTGCCAGCAGTTTAAGTATAGGGGGCTATAACTATGGCTACACCTTC
CDR3aa: CASSLSIGGYNYGYTF
d_gene: TRBD1
abundance: -
len: 16
j_gene: TRBJ1-2
v_gene: TRBV27

CDR3nt: TGTGCCAGCAGCAAAGTCAGGGAAATCGGCGAAAAACTGTTTTTT
CDR3aa: CASSKVREIGEKLFF
d_gene: -
abundance: -
len: 15
j_gene: TRBJ1-4
v_gene: TRBV21-1

CDR3nt: TGTGCCAGCAGCGTACGGCTAGCGGCCGCCACAGATACGCAGTATTTT
CDR3aa: CASSVRLAAATDTQYF
d_gene: TRBD2
abundance: once
len: 16
j_gene: TRBJ2-3
v_gene: TRBV9

CDR3nt: TGTGCCAGTAGCCGGGGGGAGGTCGGGACCCAGTACTTC
CDR3aa: CASSRGEVGTQYF
d_gene: TRBD2
abundance: -
len: 13
j_gene: TRBJ2-5
v_gene: TRBV19

CDR3nt: TGTGCCAGCAGTTTGACAGGAGATAACAATGAGCAGTTCTTC
CDR3aa: CASSLTGDNNEQFF
d_gene: -
abundance: -
len: 14
j_gene: TRBJ2-1
v_gene: TRBV28

CDR3nt: TGCGCCAGCAGCCAAGATTTGACACTAGCGACCCTTACAGATACGCAGTATTTT
CDR3aa: CASSQDLTLATLTDTQYF
d_gene: TRBD2
abundance: -
len: 18
j_gene: TRBJ2-3
v_gene: TRBV4-3

CDR3nt: TGTGCCAGCAGTTCCGGGACTACCGGAACAGATACGCAGTATTTT
CDR3aa: CASSSGTTGTDTQYF
d_gene: TRBD2
abundance: -
len: 15
j_gene: TRBJ2-3
v_gene: TRBV6-6

CDR3nt: TGTGCCAGCAGTCCCGACACGGGTGCCGGGGAGCTGTTTTTT
CDR3aa: CASSPDTGAGELFF
d_gene: -
abundance: -
len: 14
j_gene: TRBJ2-2
v_gene: TRBV5-4